This T cell receptor (beta chain) emerged from a study of blood T cell repertoires in COVID-19 (dated by TCRdb to 2020 to 2021). Looking at the study overall: Samples from collaborators originated in the United States, Italy and Spain and spanned both the acute and convalescent phases of COVID-19. A freely available public database, intended as a resource for researchers studying the immune response to SARS-CoV-2, is where the repertoires were released. Deeply sampled blood TCRbeta repertoires from subjects exposed to, actively infected with, or recovered from COVID-19 were included in the dataset. Where available, HLA class I and class II types were taken from metadata supplied by the sample provider and were not determined by assay-based typing. A de-identified subject ID, COVID-19 status, age in years and sex were almost always included in the sample metadata. The samples were drawn from two sources: the first 160 participants of the ongoing ImmuneRACE study, and approximately 1,300 subjects contributed by 6 global collaborators. The prospective study material was composed of cDNA or gDNA derived from T cells, B-cell-depleted T cells, or PBMCs. What the authors observed across the whole study: The quantity of clinical and demographic metadata differed by source and by participant and was supplied without curation.

The immunoSEQ Assay, a bias-controlled multiplex PCR, was used to amplify TCRbeta CDR3 regions from genomic DNA. As for the authors' bioinformatics: The number of nucleated cells in each sample was estimated from the amplification of reference gene primers within the assay. To quantify the absolute abundance of each unique TCRbeta CDR3 rearrangement, sequence reads were collapsed and filtered. For each sample, productive Simpson clonality was calculated by taking the square root of Simpson's diversity index across productive rearrangements. Sourced from immuneACCESS, this table was stored by TCRdb with only in-frame sequences that have V and J called. A share of the clones is absent; for the studies checked, an unresolved V gene accounts for under half, and the remainder has no known explanation. V, J and clone size were drawn from that table, and D and trimming were deduced from the DNA. In this sample the table shows about 400,000 clones, about 90% of which occur a single time. 1.7% of the sample goes to the ten largest clones.

Participants in the prospective study were aged about 18 to 90 years, lived in under 30 United States geographic areas, and enrolled through a virtual design. In the prospective study, participants were assigned to cohorts based on the clinical history participants reported in a screening survey and a study questionnaire. ImmuneRACE Cohort 3 recovered participants were defined by two consecutive negative NP/OP PCR tests, healthcare professional clearance, or symptom resolution. Mobile phlebotomists in the prospective study collected whole blood, serum and a nasopharyngeal or oropharyngeal swab from every participant. Additional blood draws and questionnaires over an approximately two-month period could optionally be provided by prospective study participants. Before DNA extraction, blood samples from the prospective study were shipped at room temperature or frozen. CDR1 and CDR2, per the germline V gene, are SGDLS and YYNGEE. The germline V end is reduced by 2 bases and the J end by 5 bases; junction bases left unmatched: 4. The CDR3 spans 14 residues, from the cysteine through the phenylalanine. The only DNA kept is the CDR3, 42 bases in frame from the first base.

As concerns this clone: What this receptor recognizes is not known. Base qualities are not provided; no much larger clone lies one nucleotide away.

The source material was PBMCs or T cells enriched from blood (not recorded which). This receptor was identified in a woman in her thirties who had recovered from COVID-19. This chain is built from TRBV9 and TRBJ1-1, and TRBD1 aligns with 9 junction nucleotides. In nucleotide form, the sequence is TGTGCCAGCAGCGTCGACAGGGGGGAGACTGAAGCTTTCTTT. It encodes CASSVDRGETEAFF.